Each of the 29 T cell receptor beta chains below was sequenced from the same sample in a study of T cell changes during pregnancy in multiple sclerosis. Sequenced by immunoSEQ multiplex PCR; TCRdb stores in-frame clones only, minus some. The sample contains tens of thousands of clones, approximately 91% of which appear only once. The source material was peripheral blood, sampled in the second trimester of pregnancy. All receptors derive from a female donor in good health, enrolled as a control in a pregnancy study.

The chain employs TRBV30 and TRBJ1-4; no definite D call. Per the germline V gene, CDR1 is GTSNPN and CDR2 is SVGIG (reference sequence). The V end was cut by 0 bases, the J end by 0 bases, with 14 bases between. CDR3 length: 17 amino acids. The CDR3 DNA sequence: TGTGCCTGGAGTGTACAAGTCTTGCTTGCAACTAATGAAAAACTGTTTTTT. As protein: CAWSVQVLLATNEKLFF.

V gene TRBV6-1 combines with J gene TRBJ2-1; 9 bases align to TRBD2. Germline CDR1 is MNHNS and CDR2 is SASEGT. Trimming removed 1 base from V and 2 bases from J; junction bases left unmatched: 3. The CDR3 is made up of 16 amino acids. This CDR3 reads CASSEGASGAYNEQFF. CDR3 coding DNA: TGTGCCAGCAGTGAAGGGGCTAGCGGGGCCTACAATGAGCAGTTCTTC.

This sequence joins TRBV27 and TRBJ2-5; 8 nucleotides line up with TRBD2. With 6 bases clipped from V and 3 bases from J, the junction kept 6 bases outside the gene matches. This CDR3 is built from 14 residues. CDR1 is MNHEY, CDR2 SMNVEV, per germline (reference sequence). For the CDR3, the DNA is TGTGCCAGCAGCCAGACTAGCGTAAAAGAGACCCAGTACTTC. Protein product: CASSQTSVKETQYF.

The V and J genes are TRBV6-4 and TRBJ2-7; possible D gene TRBD2, 6 bases. Germline CDR1 is MRHNA and CDR2 is SNTAGT. Trimming removed 3 bases from V and 7 bases from J, with 13 bases in between. The CDR3 is 13 amino acids. CDR3 sequence (DNA): TGTGCCAGCAGTGATTCGGGGGAAGGGGAGCAGTACTTC. The encoded protein is CASSDSGEGEQYF.

CDR3 region: CASSQLRQGGGANEKLFF. The CDR3 DNA reads TGCGCCAGCAGCCAGCTCAGACAGGGTGGGGGAGCTAATGAAAAACTGTTTTTT. The chain carries TRBV4-1 and TRBJ1-4, with 7 bases that match TRBD1. The CDR3 length is 18 residues. In germline, CDR1 is MGHRA, CDR2 YSYEKL. V was pared by 3 bases and J by 3 bases, with 13 bases of the junction left unmatched.

This clone was recorded once. The chain recombines TRBV7-8 with TRBJ1-4; 9 nucleotides match TRBD1. Per germline, CDR1 SGHVS and CDR2 FQNEAQ. V lost 5 bases to trimming and J lost 8 bases; unmatched junction nucleotides: 6. This CDR3 has 14 amino acids. The CDR3 region has the DNA TGTGCCAGCAGCCCCCGGGACAGGGCCGAAAAACTGTTTTTT. Residues: CASSPRDRAEKLFF.

The rearrangement uses TRBV19 and TRBJ1-2, with 7 bases aligning to TRBD1. J was trimmed by 3 bases and V by 5 bases; bases with no gene match: 21. The germline CDR1 and CDR2 sequences are LNHDA and SQIVND (reference sequence). This CDR3 comprises 19 residues. In DNA, the CDR3 is TGTGCCAGTAGTCCCCGCTCTGGACAGGTACCCACATCTTACTATGGCTACACCTTC. It codes for CASSPRSGQVPTSYYGYTF.

The chain recombines TRBV6-6 with TRBJ2-7, with 11 bases fitting TRBD2. J lost 4 bases, V lost 5 bases, and 7 bases had no gene match. The CDR3 contains 15 residues. In germline, CDR1 is MNHNY, CDR2 SVGAGI (reference sequence). CDR3 nucleotides: TGTGCCAGCAGTCTAGCGGGAGGTCCTTGGTACGAGCAGTACTTC. This codes for CASSLAGGPWYEQYF.

This chain uses TRBV7-3 with TRBJ2-1; TRBD2 agrees at 7 bases. V dropped 1 base and J dropped 3; count of bases not matched to a gene: 3. From germline, CDR1 is SGHTA and CDR2 FQGTGA. The CDR3 loop spans 15 amino acids. The CDR3 DNA is TGTGCCAGCAGCTTAAGGGGGGGAGGCTACAATGAGCAGTTCTTC. Translated: CASSLRGGGYNEQFF.

The rearrangement links TRBV19 to TRBJ1-1; D may be TRBD1 (5 bases). The CDR3 is made up of 17 amino acids. Per germline, CDR1 LNHDA and CDR2 SQIVND (reference sequence). Deletions cut 0 bases from V and 2 bases from J, with 16 bases between. Here the CDR3 DNA reads TGTGCCAGTAGTATAGATTGGGACTACGGGGACAACACTGAAGCTTTCTTT. This translates into CASSIDWDYGDNTEAFF.

The chain carries TRBV7-2 and TRBJ2-7; tentative D call: TRBD1 (5 bases). The V gene lost 2 bases and the J gene lost 6 bases, with 5 bases spanning the gap. Germline CDR1 is SGHTA and CDR2 is FQGNSA. This CDR3 region has 11 residues. Here the CDR3 reads CASSLRGEQYF. The DNA of the CDR3 is TGTGCCAGCAGCTTAAGGGGCGAGCAGTACTTC.

The chain employs TRBV9 and TRBJ2-1; weak D call: TRBD1 (5 bases). CDR1 is SGDLS and CDR2 is YYNGEE in the germline V gene. The CDR3 extends over 14 amino acids. Trimming shortened V by 0 bases and J by 5 bases, and 9 bases separated the two germline ends. In DNA form, the CDR3 reads TGTGCCAGCAGCGTAGGACAGAGGAACAATGAGCAGTTCTTC. Protein: CASSVGQRNNEQFF.

The chain employs TRBV9 and TRBJ2-1; 8 bases match TRBD1. V lost 4 bases, J lost 7 bases, and 7 bases stayed unmatched. Germline values: CDR1 SGDLS, CDR2 YYNGEE. The CDR3 has 14 amino acids. DNA of the CDR3: TGTGCCAGCAGCTTCCGGACAGGGAGGAATGAGCAGTTCTTC. Amino acid sequence: CASSFRTGRNEQFF. The variable domain in full, completed from reference TRBV9 and TRBJ2-1, reads DSGVTQTPKHLITATGQRVTLRCSPRSGDLSVYWYQQSLDQGLQFLIQYYNGEERAKGNILERFSAQQFPDLHSELNLSSLELGDSALYFCASSFRTGRNEQFFGPGTRLTVL.

The genes are TRBV5-6 and TRBJ2-3; 9 bases agree with TRBD2. The CDR3 loop spans 16 amino acids. V dropped 4 bases and J dropped 3; count of bases not matched to a gene: 9. Germline V lookup: CDR1 SGHDT, CDR2 YYEEEE. The CDR3 spells CASSTTGTSLTDTQYF. CDR3 DNA: TGTGCCAGCAGCACCACCGGGACTAGCCTGACAGATACGCAGTATTTT. Full variable domain (rest looked up from reference TRBV5-6 and TRBJ2-3): DAGVTQSPTHLIKTRGQQVTLRCSPKSGHDTVSWYQQALGQGPQFIFQYYEEEERQRGNFPDRFSGHQFPNYSSELNVNALLLGDSALYLCASSTTGTSLTDTQYFGPGTRLTVL.

The chain couples TRBV29-1 to TRBJ1-6; perhaps TRBD1 as D (5 bases). The CDR3 is made up of 15 amino acids. Trimming shortened V by 5 bases and J by 0 bases, and 11 bases separated the two germline ends. CDR1 and CDR2 (germline): SQVTM, ANQGSEA. The CDR3: CSVRQGPSYNSPLHF. The DNA of the CDR3 is TGCAGCGTTAGGCAGGGTCCCTCCTATAATTCACCCCTCCACTTT.

This sequence joins TRBV30 and TRBJ1-1; D is unresolved. The germline gives CDR1 GTSNPN, CDR2 SVGIG (reference sequence). This CDR3 is 10 amino acids long. The V end lost 4 bases, the J end lost 2 bases, and 2 bases lay between the germline ends. The CDR3 loop is CAWINTEAFF. The CDR3 nucleotides are TGTGCCTGGATAAACACTGAAGCTTTCTTT.

The J gene is TRBJ2-6, the V gene TRBV5-1; a weak D match, TRBD2 (7 bases). The CDR3 is 17 amino acids. Germline-derived CDR1 and CDR2 are SGHRS and YFSETQ. The V end was cut by 0 bases, the J end by 2 bases, with 12 bases between. CDR3 residues: CASSLGPGGAGANVLTF. As DNA, the CDR3 is TGCGCCAGCAGCTTGGGACCGGGGGGCGCTGGGGCCAACGTCCTGACTTTC.

This chain uses TRBV9 with TRBJ1-2; D gene unclear. The CDR3 has 16 residues. Germline CDR1 SGDLS, CDR2 YYNGEE. The germline V and J ends were trimmed by 3 bases and 6 bases, with 21 bases remaining between them. CDR3 DNA sequence: TGTGCCAGCAGCGCAGCTCTCGGGAACCCGACGAATGGCTACACCTTC. Translated, it gives CASSAALGNPTNGYTF.

The chain uses TRBV28 and TRBJ1-1, with D uncertain. In germline, CDR1 is MDHEN, CDR2 SYDVKM. V dropped 5 bases and J dropped 1 base, with 11 bases sitting between them. The CDR3 has 14 amino acids. The CDR3 DNA follows: TGTGCCAGCAGTCCGGGGAGATCGAACACTGAAGCTTTCTTT. It yields the protein CASSPGRSNTEAFF. The full variable domain, completed using reference TRBV28 and TRBJ1-1, is DVKVTQSSRYLVKRTGEKVFLECVQDMDHENMFWYRQDPGLGLRLIYFSYDVKMKEKGDIPEGYSVSREKKERFSLILESASTNQTSMYLCASSPGRSNTEAFFGQGTRLTVV.

The chain couples TRBV9 to TRBJ2-7; 7 positions match TRBD1. Germline trimming cut 0 bases from V and 5 bases from J; bases unmatched to any gene: 5. Germline V gene data show CDR1 as SGDLS and CDR2 as YYNGEE. The CDR3 runs to 14 residues. The CDR3 reads CASSVGRGGDEQYF. The CDR3 DNA reads TGTGCCAGCAGCGTAGGAAGAGGGGGCGACGAGCAGTACTTC. Full variable domain (missing parts from reference TRBV9 and TRBJ2-7): DSGVTQTPKHLITATGQRVTLRCSPRSGDLSVYWYQQSLDQGLQFLIQYYNGEERAKGNILERFSAQQFPDLHSELNLSSLELGDSALYFCASSVGRGGDEQYFGPGTRLTVT.

The rearrangement joins TRBV7-8 to TRBJ1-2; TRBD1 matches at 7 bases. Germline CDR1 and CDR2: SGHVS and FQNEAQ. J was trimmed by 9 bases and V by 4 bases; bases with no gene match: 5. This CDR3 spans 12 amino acids. The CDR3 protein is CASSSGQRRYTF. Here the CDR3 DNA reads TGTGCCAGCAGCTCGGGACAGAGGCGCTACACCTTC.

Of note for this clone: The germline gene is not matched at one end of the junction; a read error may be the cause. The chain employs TRBV5-1 and TRBJ1-1, with a weak D call TRBD1 (5 bases). The CDR3 runs 14 residues. Germline lookup yields CDR1 SGHRS and CDR2 YFSETQ. CDR3 amino acids: CASSLGQSLEPLDF. The CDR3 DNA reads as TGCGCCAGCAGCTTGGGACAGAGCCTTGAGCCGCTGGATTTT.

The V call is TRBV30, the J call TRBJ1-6; 8 bases fit TRBD1. This CDR3 spans 16 amino acids. The germline CDR1 and CDR2 sequences are GTSNPN and SVGIG (reference sequence). Losses at the gene ends were 4 bases for V and 11 bases for J; bases not matched to a gene: 16. CDR3 sequence reads: CAWNHWAGGLRPPLHF. The CDR3 DNA sequence: TGTGCCTGGAATCACTGGGCAGGGGGCTTGCGTCCACCCCTCCACTTT. Full variable domain (rest looked up from reference TRBV30 and TRBJ1-6): SQTIHQWPATLVQPVGSPLSLECTVEGTSNPNLYWYRQAAGRGLQLLFYSVGIGQISSEVPQNLSASRPQDRQFILSSKKLLLSDSGFYLCAWNHWAGGLRPPLHFGNGTRLTVT.

The chain carries TRBV6-4 and TRBJ1-3; a weak D match, TRBD1 (6 bases). Between the trimmed V and J ends, which lost 3 bases and 0 bases, there was a span of 21 bases. Per germline, CDR1 MRHNA and CDR2 SNTAGT. This CDR3 is 19 amino acids long. For the CDR3, the DNA is TGTGCCAGCAGTGAAGATGGCTGGAGGACAGCCTTCTCTGGAAACACCATATATTTT. Translated: CASSEDGWRTAFSGNTIYF.

This chain connects TRBV27 to TRBJ2-7; 7 bases are a match to TRBD2. CDR1 MNHEY and CDR2 SMNVEV come from the germline V gene (reference sequence). Trimming removed 6 bases from V and 6 bases from J; junction bases left unmatched: 14. This CDR3 has 15 amino acids. CDR3 coding DNA: TGTGCCAGCAGCTCCCCGTCGGCGGGAGCTAGCGAGCAGTACTTC. It encodes CASSSPSAGASEQYF.

This clone has just one count. V and J are TRBV29-1 and TRBJ2-2; D might be TRBD1 (5 bases). Trimming removed 4 bases at V and 2 bases at J, with 11 bases between. CDR1 and CDR2 (germline): SQVTM, ANQGSEA. The CDR3 length is 14 residues. The CDR3 DNA follows: TGCAGCGTTGTGGCCACAGGCAACACCGGGGAGCTGTTTTTT. Translated: CSVVATGNTGELFF.

This chain links TRBV6-5 with TRBJ2-1, with D possibly being TRBD2 (6 bases). This CDR3 is 13 amino acids long. V dropped 10 bases and J dropped 3 bases, with 13 bases sitting between them. From germline, CDR1 is MNHEY and CDR2 SVGAGI. The CDR3 spells CATGRGIYNEQFF. The CDR3 region has the DNA TGTGCCACAGGCCGGGGGATCTACAATGAGCAGTTCTTC.

The rearrangement uses TRBV7-2 and TRBJ2-3; TRBD2 matches at 10 bases. In germline, CDR1 is SGHTA, CDR2 FQGNSA. V shed 0 bases, J shed 2 bases, and the junction held 8 bases outside the gene matches. The CDR3 has 18 amino acids. The CDR3 DNA is TGTGCCAGCAGCTTAGCCAGCGGGGGGGACCCCAACACAGATACGCAGTATTTT. It translates to CASSLASGGDPNTDTQYF.

The genes are TRBV4-1 and TRBJ1-4; 7 nucleotides line up with TRBD1. The V segment lost 3 bases and the J segment 4 bases; nucleotides outside the gene matches: 11. CDR3 length: 17 amino acids. Germline loops: CDR1 MGHRA, CDR2 YSYEKL. Here the CDR3 DNA reads TGCGCCAGCAGCCAGCGCATCTTTACAGGGGATAATGAAAAACTGTTTTTT. Protein product: CASSQRIFTGDNEKLFF.